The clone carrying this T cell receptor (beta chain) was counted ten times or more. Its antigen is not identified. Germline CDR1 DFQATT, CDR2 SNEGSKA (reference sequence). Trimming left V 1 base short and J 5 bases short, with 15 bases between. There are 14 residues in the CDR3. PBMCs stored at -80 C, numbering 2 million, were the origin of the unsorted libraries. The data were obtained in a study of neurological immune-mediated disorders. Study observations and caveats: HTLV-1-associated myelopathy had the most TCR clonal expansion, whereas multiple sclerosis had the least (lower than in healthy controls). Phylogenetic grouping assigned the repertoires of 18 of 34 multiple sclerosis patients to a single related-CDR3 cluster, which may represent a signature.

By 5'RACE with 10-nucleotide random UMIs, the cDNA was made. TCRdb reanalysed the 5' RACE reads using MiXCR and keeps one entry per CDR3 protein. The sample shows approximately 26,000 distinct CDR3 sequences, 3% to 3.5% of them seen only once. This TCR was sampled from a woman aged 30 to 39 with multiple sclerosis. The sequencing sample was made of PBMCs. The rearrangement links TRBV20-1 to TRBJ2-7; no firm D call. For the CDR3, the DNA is TGCAGTGCTAGAGTGGCTAGAAATTTCGACGAGCAGTACTTC. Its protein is CSARVARNFDEQYF.